This TCR beta chain was retrieved from a study of chemoradiotherapy in HPV16-positive cancers. CDR3 length: 15 residues. The J segment lost 4 bases and the V segment lost 7 bases, leaving 9 bases of the junction unmatched. The germline V gene has CDR1 MNHEY and CDR2 SMNVEV (reference sequence). The protocol was immunoSEQ multiplex PCR, while the TCRdb copy is restricted to in-frame clones and leaves out a portion. The table lists roughly 4,900 clones, roughly 90% of them singletons, with approximately 3.1% in the top ten. The sample in question was tumor tissue, obtained from a patient who underwent chemoradiotherapy. This clonotype was sampled from a human donor with HPV-associated anogenital cancer. This sequence joins TRBV27 and TRBJ2-3, with 9 nucleotides matching TRBD1. The CDR3 nucleotides read TGTGCCAGCACCCTATGGGGACAGGGCTCAGATACGCAGTATTTT. This sequence encodes CASTLWGQGSDTQYF.